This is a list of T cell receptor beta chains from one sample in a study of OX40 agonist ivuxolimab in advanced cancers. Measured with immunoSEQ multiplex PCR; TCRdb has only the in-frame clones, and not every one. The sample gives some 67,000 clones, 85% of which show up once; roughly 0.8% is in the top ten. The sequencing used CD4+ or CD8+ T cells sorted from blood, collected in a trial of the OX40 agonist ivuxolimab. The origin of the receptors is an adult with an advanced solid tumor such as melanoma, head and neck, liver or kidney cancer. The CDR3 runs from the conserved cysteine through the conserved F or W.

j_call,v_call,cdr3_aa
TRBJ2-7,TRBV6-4,CASSYFGTYEQYF
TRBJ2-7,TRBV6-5,CASSRPGLATYEQYF
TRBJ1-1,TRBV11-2,CASSPWTGNTEAFF
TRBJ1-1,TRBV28,CASSLRVNTEAFF
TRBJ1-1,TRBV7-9,CASRPRSLLNTEAFF
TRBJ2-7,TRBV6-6,CASRGEGKAYEQYF
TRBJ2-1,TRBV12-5,CASGLQGYEQFF
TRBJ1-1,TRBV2,CASSAQGGNTEAFF
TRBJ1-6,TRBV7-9,CASSLAQGNSPLHF
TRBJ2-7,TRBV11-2,CASSLDLAEGGRYEQYF
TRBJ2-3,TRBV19,CASSWGSPAVTDTQYF
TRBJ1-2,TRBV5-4,CASSPGQVNYGYTF
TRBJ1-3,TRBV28,CASSLMGGGNTIYF
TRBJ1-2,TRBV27,CASSLSRTGGSNYGYTF
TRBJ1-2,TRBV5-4,CASSSRTGSGYTF